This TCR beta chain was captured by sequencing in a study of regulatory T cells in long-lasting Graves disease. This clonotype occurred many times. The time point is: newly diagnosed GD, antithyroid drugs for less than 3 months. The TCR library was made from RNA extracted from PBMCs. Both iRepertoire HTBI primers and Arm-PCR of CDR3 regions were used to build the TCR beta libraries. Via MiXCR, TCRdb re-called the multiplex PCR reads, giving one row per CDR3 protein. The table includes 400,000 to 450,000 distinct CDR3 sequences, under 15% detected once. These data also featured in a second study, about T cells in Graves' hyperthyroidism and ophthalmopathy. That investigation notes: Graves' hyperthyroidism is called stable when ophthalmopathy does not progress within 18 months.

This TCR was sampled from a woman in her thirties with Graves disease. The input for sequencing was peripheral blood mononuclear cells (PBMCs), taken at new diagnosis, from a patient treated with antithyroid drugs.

The CDR3 sequence is CASSFPSGNNEQFF. The CDR3, as DNA: TGTGCCAGCAGTTTCCCTAGCGGGAACAATGAGCAGTTCTTC. V and J are TRBV28 and TRBJ2-1; TRBD2 matches 9 bases. V lost 3 bases and J lost 5; bases outside the gene matches: 2. This CDR3 has 14 residues. Germline V gene sequence: CDR1 MDHEN, CDR2 SYDVKM.